These 25 T cell receptor beta chains share one sample of origin, sequenced in a study of memory CD4+ T cells and cytomegalovirus serostatus. TCRdb keeps only in-frame clones here, not all; method: immunoSEQ multiplex PCR. The sample has tens of thousands of clones; over 65% are singletons. Single viable CD3+CD4+CD8-CD45RO+ cells were sorted as the memory CD4+ T cells. The material sequenced was memory CD4+ T cells from blood. All receptors derive from an adult in good health and CMV-seronegative.

J is TRBJ2-2 and V is TRBV19; D is undetermined. V was cut by 3 bases and J by 4 bases, with 9 bases left in between. This CDR3 comprises 14 residues. Germline lookup yields CDR1 LNHDA and CDR2 SQIVND (reference sequence). As DNA, the CDR3 is TGTGCCAGTAGTATCGCGCTCCTCACCGGGGAGCTGTTTTTT. It translates to CASSIALLTGELFF.

The gene calls are TRBV6-4 and TRBJ1-1; 9 bases align to TRBD1. The CDR3 is 12 amino acids. Germline CDR1 MRHNA, CDR2 SNTAGT. The CDR3: CALGTGITEAFF. In DNA, the CDR3 is TGTGCACTAGGGACAGGGATCACTGAAGCTTTCTTT.

This clone was seen a few times. The CDR3 is CASIGDSNNSPLHF. The CDR3 bases are TGTGCCAGCATTGGCGACAGCAATAATTCACCCCTCCACTTT. The chain is built from TRBV7-9 and TRBJ1-6; weak D call: TRBD1 (5 bases). The V gene lost 7 bases and the J gene lost 5 bases, with 12 bases spanning the gap. The CDR3 is 14 residues long. CDR1 is SEHNR, CDR2 FQNEAQ, per germline (reference sequence). The whole variable domain, filled in from reference TRBV7-9 and TRBJ1-6, reads DTGVSQNPRHKITKRGQNVTFRCDPISEHNRLYWYRQTLGQGPEFLTYFQNEAQLEKSRLLSDRFSAERPKGSFSTLEIQRTEQGDSAMYLCASIGDSNNSPLHFGNGTRLTVT.

This clone was found once. The CDR3 nucleotides read TGCGCCAGCGGGCCCGGGACATCTCCCTACGAGCAGTACTTC. Protein: CASGPGTSPYEQYF. This chain links TRBV5-1 with TRBJ2-7; a weak D match, TRBD1 (6 bases). Germline V gene lookup returns CDR1 SGHRS and CDR2 YFSETQ. V was trimmed by 7 bases and J by 2 bases, leaving 16 bases between them. The CDR3 covers 14 residues.

The chain joins TRBV7-3 to TRBJ2-1; 10 bases are shared with TRBD2. Germline loops: CDR1 SGHTA, CDR2 FQGTGA. Trimming took 3 bases from V and 5 from J; bases not matched to a gene: 4. The CDR3 runs to 15 residues. The CDR3 DNA reads TGTGCCAGCAGCTTCGTACTAGCGGGGCACAATGAGCAGTTCTTC. This encodes CASSFVLAGHNEQFF.

This chain connects TRBV6-6 to TRBJ2-2; 9 bases match TRBD1. The CDR3 is 15 amino acids. Losses at the gene ends were 6 bases for V and 3 bases for J; bases not matched to a gene: 5. CDR1 and CDR2 (germline): MNHNY, SVGAGI (reference sequence). The chain's CDR3 is CASSPGQGYTGELFF. CDR3 bases: TGTGCCAGCAGCCCCGGACAGGGGTACACCGGGGAGCTGTTTTTT.

The chain employs TRBV6-1 and TRBJ1-6; 7 bases agree with TRBD1. This CDR3 contains 14 residues. Losses at the gene ends were 5 bases for V and 7 bases for J; bases not matched to a gene: 5. CDR1 is MNHNS, CDR2 SASEGT, per germline. The CDR3 DNA follows: TGTGCCAGCAGTTATTTACAGGGGAATTCACCCCTCCACTTT. The encoded protein is CASSYLQGNSPLHF.

V usage is TRBV30 and J usage is TRBJ1-2; possibly TRBD1 for D (5 bases). Between the trimmed V and J ends, which lost 3 bases and 8 bases, there was a span of 16 bases. Germline lookup yields CDR1 GTSNPN and CDR2 SVGIG (reference sequence). The CDR3 totals 13 residues. The CDR3 loop is CAWSPSREDGYTF. For the CDR3, the DNA is TGTGCCTGGAGCCCCTCCAGGGAAGACGGCTACACCTTC.

The chain carries TRBV28 and TRBJ1-2; no definite D call. Germline values: CDR1 MDHEN, CDR2 SYDVKM. CDR3 length: 12 amino acids. The V end was cut by 8 bases, the J end by 2 bases, with 9 bases between. The CDR3 reads CASADGNYGYTF. CDR3 DNA sequence: TGTGCCAGCGCGGACGGCAACTATGGCTACACCTTC.

J is TRBJ2-2 and V is TRBV2; the D is unclear. The CDR3 is made up of 11 amino acids. Per the germline V gene, CDR1 is SNHLY and CDR2 is FYNNEI. Trimming cost V 7 bases and J 6 bases, with 6 bases left between them. The CDR3 bases are TGTGCCAGCACTGTATCCGGGGAGCTGTTTTTT. Residues: CASTVSGELFF.

The genes are TRBV5-8 and TRBJ2-3; 10 nucleotides align to TRBD1. V lost 4 bases to trimming and J lost 4 bases; unmatched junction nucleotides: 9. This CDR3 contains 16 residues. Germline CDR1 is SGHTS and CDR2 is YDEGEE. The CDR3 reads CASSKGTGVMADTQYF. CDR3 coding DNA: TGTGCCAGCAGCAAAGGGACAGGGGTTATGGCAGATACGCAGTATTTT. Complete variable domain (other parts from reference TRBV5-8 and TRBJ2-3): EAGVTQSPTHLIKTRGQQATLRCSPISGHTSVYWYQQALGLGLQFLLWYDEGEERNRGNFPPRFSGRQFPNYSSELNVNALELEDSALYLCASSKGTGVMADTQYFGPGTRLTVL.

Here the CDR3 DNA reads TGCGCCAGCAGCTGGGACAGCCAAGAGACCCAGTACTTC. Its protein is CASSWDSQETQYF. The chain links TRBV5-1 to TRBJ2-5, with 7 bases fitting TRBD1. The CDR3 has 13 residues. Germline CDR1 is SGHRS and CDR2 is YFSETQ. J was trimmed by 1 base and V by 3 bases; bases with no gene match: 0.

This rearrangement joins TRBV28 to TRBJ1-4; perhaps TRBD1 as D (6 bases). The CDR3 extends over 13 amino acids. The ends were cut back, 4 bases at V and 13 bases at J, with 16 bases in the middle. CDR1 MDHEN and CDR2 SYDVKM come from the germline V gene. Written as DNA, the CDR3 is TGTGCCAGCAGTTCCAACCAAGACAGGATACTGTTTTTT. Amino acids: CASSSNQDRILFF. The variable domain in full, with the rest retrieved from reference TRBV28 and TRBJ1-4, is DVKVTQSSRYLVKRTGEKVFLECVQDMDHENMFWYRQDPGLGLRLIYFSYDVKMKEKGDIPEGYSVSREKKERFSLILESASTNQTSMYLCASSSNQDRILFFGSGTQLSVL.

The chain combines TRBV7-8 with TRBJ1-4; a possible D gene is TRBD1 (5 bases). The CDR3 consists of 16 residues. Trimming pared 5 bases from V and 7 bases from J, leaving 20 bases between. Germline CDR1 SGHVS, CDR2 FQNEAQ. CDR3 sequence: CASSRVEGRLSEKLFF. CDR3 nucleotide sequence: TGTGCCAGCAGCCGGGTGGAGGGGCGCCTTTCTGAAAAACTGTTTTTT.

This clone was counted only a few times. V gene TRBV18 combines with J gene TRBJ2-7, with D perhaps TRBD1 or TRBD2 (5 bases each). V was pared by 3 bases and J by 2 bases, with 11 bases between. Germline V gene data show CDR1 as KGHSH and CDR2 as LQKENI. The CDR3 covers 14 residues. CDR3: CASSPGRAAYEQYF. DNA for the CDR3: TGTGCCAGCTCACCGGGGCGGGCAGCCTACGAGCAGTACTTC.

The gene calls are TRBV7-3 and TRBJ2-2; 12 bases are a match to TRBD2. This CDR3 region has 16 residues. The V segment lost 8 bases and the J segment 5 bases; nucleotides outside the gene matches: 9. Germline CDR1 reads SGHTA; CDR2 reads FQGTGA. CDR3 nucleotides: TGTGCCAGCTCCCCTAGCGGGGGGGCCGGGACCGGGGAGCTGTTTTTT. As protein: CASSPSGGAGTGELFF.

The rearrangement joins TRBV11-2 to TRBJ2-5; no definite D call. Trimming cost V 1 base and J 2 bases, with 14 bases left between them. Germline CDR1 and CDR2: SGHAT and FQNNGV. The CDR3 loop spans 16 amino acids. In DNA form, the CDR3 reads TGTGCCAGCAGCTTAGGGCGTGGCGGCGAGCAAGAGACCCAGTACTTC. It is translated as CASSLGRGGEQETQYF.

This clone was observed once. This rearrangement joins TRBV7-2 to TRBJ2-7; TRBD1 might be the D (7 bases). The germline CDR1 and CDR2 sequences are SGHTA and FQGNSA. Trimming took 2 bases from V and 2 from J, leaving 13 bases between them. This CDR3 comprises 15 residues. This CDR3 is CASSLSGRGAYEQYF. CDR3 DNA: TGTGCCAGCAGCTTATCGGGCAGGGGGGCCTACGAGCAGTACTTC.

For the CDR3, the DNA is TGTGCCAGCTCACCACAGGGCGGAGGGAATCAGCCCCAGCATTTT. Protein sequence: CASSPQGGGNQPQHF. The chain carries TRBV18 and TRBJ1-5; D remains ambiguous. Germline V gene sequence: CDR1 KGHSH, CDR2 LQKENI. The length of the CDR3 is 15 residues. Deletions cut 1 base from V and 4 bases from J, with 11 bases between.

The V and J genes are TRBV16 and TRBJ1-6; D perhaps matches TRBD1 (6 bases). CDR1 KGHSY and CDR2 FQNENV come from the germline V gene. V was trimmed by 4 bases and J by 6 bases, leaving 19 bases between them. The CDR3 covers 17 residues. Written as DNA, the CDR3 is TGTGCCAGCAGCCTACCGGCCCGGGGGGGCGTTAATTCACCCCTCCACTTT. Its translation: CASSLPARGGVNSPLHF. The whole variable domain, filled in from reference TRBV16 and TRBJ1-6, reads GEEVAQTPKHLVRGEGQKAKLYCAPIKGHSYVFWYQQVLKNEFKFLISFQNENVFDETGMPKERFSAKCLPNSPCSLEIQATKLEDSAVYFCASSLPARGGVNSPLHFGNGTRLTVT.

CDR3 nucleotides: TGTGCCAGCTACCCCGGCGCGGGAGGCCCGGAGACCCAGTACTTC. This sequence encodes CASYPGAGGPETQYF. This chain uses TRBV2 with TRBJ2-5; 8 nucleotides match TRBD2. After removal of 8 bases from V and 5 bases from J, the junction contained 13 bases not matched to a gene. CDR1 is SNHLY and CDR2 is FYNNEI in the germline V gene. The CDR3 contains 15 residues.

The chain couples TRBV7-9 to TRBJ1-1, with D maybe TRBD1 (5 bases). V gave up 2 bases and J gave up 5 bases, with 12 bases separating them. The CDR3 sequence is 14 residues long. The V gene's germline CDR1 is SEHNR and CDR2 FQNEAQ (reference sequence). CDR3 DNA sequence: TGTGCCAGCAGCTTACAGGGCCGGGGGACTGAAGCTTTCTTT. This codes for CASSLQGRGTEAFF.

This clone has a handful of counts. The J gene is TRBJ1-3, the V gene TRBV27; D remains unclear. Germline CDR1 reads MNHEY; CDR2 reads SMNVEV (reference sequence). The CDR3 covers 17 residues. V was cut by 5 bases and J by 9 bases, with 26 bases left in between. For the CDR3, the DNA is TGTGCCAGCAGTCCCAAACCCCCCGTGGCAGCAAGAGTCACCATATATTTT. It is translated as CASSPKPPVAARVTIYF.

The genes are TRBV7-9 and TRBJ1-4; D not resolved. The V and J ends lost 5 bases and 0 bases respectively, with 7 bases between them. CDR1 SEHNR and CDR2 FQNEAQ come from the germline V gene (reference sequence). This CDR3 has 14 residues. CDR3 DNA sequence: TGTGCCAGCAGCCTCAAGGCAACTAATGAAAAACTGTTTTTT. It encodes CASSLKATNEKLFF.

The chain employs TRBV28 and TRBJ2-1, with D perhaps matching TRBD1 (6 bases). Looked up from germline, CDR1 is MDHEN and CDR2 is SYDVKM. V lost 2 bases, J lost 8 bases, and 10 bases lay in between. The CDR3 has 13 residues. CDR3 nucleotides: TGTGCCAGCAGTTTAGGACAGTGGGATGAGCAGTTCTTC. The encoded protein is CASSLGQWDEQFF.